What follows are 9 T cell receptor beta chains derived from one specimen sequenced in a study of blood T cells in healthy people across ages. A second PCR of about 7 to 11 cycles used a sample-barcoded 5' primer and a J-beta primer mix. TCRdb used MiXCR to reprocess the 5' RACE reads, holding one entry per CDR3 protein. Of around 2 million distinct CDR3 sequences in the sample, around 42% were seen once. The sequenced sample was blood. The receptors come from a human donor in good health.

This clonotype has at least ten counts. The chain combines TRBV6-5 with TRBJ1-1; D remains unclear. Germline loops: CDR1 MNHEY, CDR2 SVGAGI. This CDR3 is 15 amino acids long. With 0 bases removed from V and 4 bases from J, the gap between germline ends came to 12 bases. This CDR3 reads CASSYSGGPGTEAFF. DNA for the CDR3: TGTGCCAGCAGTTACTCGGGAGGGCCCGGCACTGAAGCTTTCTTT.

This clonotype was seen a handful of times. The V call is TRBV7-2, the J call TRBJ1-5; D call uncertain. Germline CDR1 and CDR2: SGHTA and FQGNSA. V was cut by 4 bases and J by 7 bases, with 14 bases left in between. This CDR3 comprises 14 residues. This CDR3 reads CASSSRRVQQPQHF. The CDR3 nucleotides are TGTGCCAGCAGCTCAAGGAGAGTACAGCAGCCCCAGCATTTT.

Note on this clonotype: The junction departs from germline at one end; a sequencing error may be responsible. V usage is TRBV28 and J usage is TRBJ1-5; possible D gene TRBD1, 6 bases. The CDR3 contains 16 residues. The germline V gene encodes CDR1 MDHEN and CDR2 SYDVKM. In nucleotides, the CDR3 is TGTACCAGCAGTTTTCGGGGGCGGAGTAGCAATCAGCCCCAGCATTTT. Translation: CTSSFRGRSSNQPQHF.

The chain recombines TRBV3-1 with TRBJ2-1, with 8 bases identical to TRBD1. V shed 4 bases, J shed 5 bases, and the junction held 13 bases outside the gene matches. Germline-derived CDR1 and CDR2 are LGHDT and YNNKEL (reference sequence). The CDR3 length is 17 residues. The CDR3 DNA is TGTGCCAGCAGCCTACCCTTGGGGCAGGGGGCTAACAATGAGCAGTTCTTC. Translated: CASSLPLGQGANNEQFF.

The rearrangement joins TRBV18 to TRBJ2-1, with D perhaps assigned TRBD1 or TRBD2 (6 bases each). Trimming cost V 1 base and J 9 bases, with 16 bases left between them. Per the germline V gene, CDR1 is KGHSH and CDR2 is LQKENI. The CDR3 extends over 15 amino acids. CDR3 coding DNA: TGTGCCAGCTCACCACGGGGGGCAGATTCTGGTGAGCAGTTCTTC. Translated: CASSPRGADSGEQFF.

CDR3 loop: CASRYANEQFF. The CDR3, as DNA: TGTGCCAGCAGATATGCTAATGAGCAGTTCTTC. The chain couples TRBV5-6 to TRBJ2-1; D unresolved. Germline V lookup: CDR1 SGHDT, CDR2 YYEEEE. The CDR3 consists of 11 residues. Trimming cost V 5 bases and J 7 bases, with 7 bases left between them.

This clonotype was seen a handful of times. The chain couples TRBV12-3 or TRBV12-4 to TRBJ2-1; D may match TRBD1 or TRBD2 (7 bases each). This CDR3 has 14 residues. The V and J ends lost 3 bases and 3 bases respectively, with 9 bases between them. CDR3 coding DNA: TGTGCCAGCAGTTTCAGGGGGGGCTACAATGAGCAGTTCTTC. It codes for CASSFRGGYNEQFF.

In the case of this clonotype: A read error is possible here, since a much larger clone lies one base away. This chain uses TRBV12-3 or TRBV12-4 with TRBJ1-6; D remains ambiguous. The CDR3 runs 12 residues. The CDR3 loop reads CASRGDNSPPHF. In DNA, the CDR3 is TGTGCCAGCAGGGGAGATAATTCACCCCCCCACTTT.

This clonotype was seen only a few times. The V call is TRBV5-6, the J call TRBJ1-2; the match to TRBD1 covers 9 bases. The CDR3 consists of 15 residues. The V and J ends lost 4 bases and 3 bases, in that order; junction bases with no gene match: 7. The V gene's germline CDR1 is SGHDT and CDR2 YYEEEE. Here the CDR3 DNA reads TGTGCCAGCAGCGCCGGGACAGGGCCCCACTATGGCTACACCTTC. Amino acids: CASSAGTGPHYGYTF.